The sequence of this T cell receptor beta chain was determined in a study of cytomegalovirus exposure and HLA in healthy donors. Amplification used 60 Vbeta primers and 13 Jbeta primers. Produced via immunoSEQ multiplex PCR; TCRdb's table is partial and in-frame only. The table includes around 130,000 clones, around 83% detected once. J lost 8 bases, V lost 0 bases, and 6 bases had no gene match. The CDR3 has 15 residues. Per germline, CDR1 SGHNT and CDR2 YYREEE (reference sequence). Sequenced input: PBMCs. The V gene is TRBV5-4, the J gene TRBJ2-1, with 9 nucleotides matching TRBD1. This clonotype was obtained from a girl aged 2 to 9 in good health and CMV-seronegative. CDR3 sequence reads: CASSLDRGRNYEQFF. The DNA of the CDR3 is TGTGCCAGCAGCTTGGACAGGGGGCGCAACTATGAGCAGTTCTTC.